This T cell receptor beta chain derives from a study of CD8+ T cells in alopecia areata. Study-wide points: Persistence during tofacitinib was seen for many expanded lesional clones in scalp and blood.

This clone occurred a few times. The antigen remains undetermined. Once RNA had been extracted, it was reverse transcribed into cDNA to act as the sequencing template. Assay: immunoSEQ multiplex PCR; the TCRdb copy retains only in-frame clones and omits some. The data contain 95,000 to 110,000 clones, around 86% of them singletons. The treatment denotes: oral pan-JAK inhibitor, 5-10 mg twice daily. Sorting from PBMCs produced CD4+ and CD8+ T cells. Germline CDR1 reads MNHEY; CDR2 reads SMNVEV (reference sequence). The ends were cut back, 6 bases at V and 0 bases at J, with 4 bases in the middle. CDR3 length: 12 amino acids.

Material: CD8+ T cells sorted from blood, obtained around week 30, from a patient treated with tofacitinib. The receptor comes from a human donor with alopecia areata. The chain links TRBV27 to TRBJ2-3; D unresolved. CDR3 loop: CASRKSTDTQYF. CDR3 nucleotide sequence: TGTGCCAGCAGAAAGAGCACAGATACGCAGTATTTT.